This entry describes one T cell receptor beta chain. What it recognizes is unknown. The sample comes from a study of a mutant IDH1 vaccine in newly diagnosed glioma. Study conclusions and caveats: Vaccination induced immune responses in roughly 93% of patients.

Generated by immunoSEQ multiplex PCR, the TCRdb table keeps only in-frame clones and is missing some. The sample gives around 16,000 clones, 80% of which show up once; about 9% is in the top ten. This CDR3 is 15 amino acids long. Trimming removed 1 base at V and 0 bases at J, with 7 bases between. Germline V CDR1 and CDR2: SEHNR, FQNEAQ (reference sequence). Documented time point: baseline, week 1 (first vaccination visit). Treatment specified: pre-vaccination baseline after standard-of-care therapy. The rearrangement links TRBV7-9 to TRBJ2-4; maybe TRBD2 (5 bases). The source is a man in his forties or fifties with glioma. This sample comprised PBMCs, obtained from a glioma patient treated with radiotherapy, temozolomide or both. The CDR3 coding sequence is TGTGCCAGCAGCTTAGGGACTTTAGCCAAAAACATTCAGTACTTC. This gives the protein CASSLGTLAKNIQYF.